The clone carrying this T cell receptor beta chain was counted many times. The CDR3 contains 15 residues. Germline CDR1 is SGHAT and CDR2 is FQNNGV. V was clipped by 6 bases and J by 1 base, with 15 bases between them. This sample is part of a study of T cells in Graves' hyperthyroidism and ophthalmopathy. Researchers amplified the TCR beta CDR3 regions from RNA transcripts. TCR CDR3 regions were first amplified by RT-PCR with HTBI primers. TCRdb reanalysed the multiplex PCR reads using MiXCR and keeps one entry per CDR3 protein. The sample contains 210,000 or so distinct CDR3 sequences, roughly 17% of which appear only once.

Input material: blood. This receptor was obtained from a man in his fifties or sixties with Graves' hyperthyroidism. V gene TRBV11-2 combines with J gene TRBJ2-5; unclear D gene. The CDR3 is CASRAAVSGQETQYF. The CDR3 DNA sequence: TGTGCCAGCAGGGCTGCAGTATCGGGCCAAGAGACCCAGTACTTC. The whole variable domain, filled in from reference TRBV11-2 and TRBJ2-5, reads EAGVAQSPRYKIIEKRQSVAFWCNPISGHATLYWYQQILGQGPKLLIQFQNNGVVDDSQLPKDRFSAERLKGVDSTLKIQPAKLEDSAVYLCASRAAVSGQETQYFGPGTRLLVL.